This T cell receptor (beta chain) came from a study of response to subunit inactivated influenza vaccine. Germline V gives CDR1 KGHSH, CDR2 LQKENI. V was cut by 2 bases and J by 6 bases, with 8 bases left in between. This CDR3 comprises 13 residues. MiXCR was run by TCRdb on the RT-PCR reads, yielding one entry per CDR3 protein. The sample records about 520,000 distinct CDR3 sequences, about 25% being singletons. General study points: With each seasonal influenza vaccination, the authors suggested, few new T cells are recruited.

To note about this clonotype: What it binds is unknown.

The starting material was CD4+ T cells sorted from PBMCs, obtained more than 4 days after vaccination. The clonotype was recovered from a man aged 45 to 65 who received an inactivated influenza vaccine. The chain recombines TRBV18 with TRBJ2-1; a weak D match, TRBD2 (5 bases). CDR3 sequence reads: CASSPSSGNEQFF. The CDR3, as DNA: TGTGCCAGCTCACCATCCAGCGGCAATGAGCAGTTCTTC. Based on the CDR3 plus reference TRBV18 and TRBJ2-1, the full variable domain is NAGVMQNPRHLVRRRGQEARLRCSPMKGHSHVYWYRQLPEEGLKFMVYLQKENIIDESGMPKERFSAEFPKEGPSILRIQQVVRGDSAAYFCASSPSSGNEQFFGPGTRLTVL.